This TCR beta chain was profiled in a study of T-cell reconstitution after alpha-beta-depleted transplantation in children. Unique molecular identifiers tagged the TCRbeta library. TCRdb fed the PCR reads into MiXCR, producing one record per CDR3 protein. The sample records approximately 590,000 distinct CDR3 sequences, 10% to 13% being singletons. This CDR3 is built from 18 residues. With 7 bases clipped from V and 2 bases from J, the junction kept 12 bases outside the gene matches. Germline assignment: CDR1 SGHAT and CDR2 FQDESV (reference sequence). The J gene is TRBJ2-5, the V gene TRBV11-1, with 14 positions matching TRBD2. The sequence was obtained from a human donor who donated a stem cell graft to a child with acute myeloid leukemia. The sequenced sample was PBMCs from the stem cell graft donor, obtained from the stem cell graft. CDR3 amino acids: CASTPRPRLAGGQETQYF. In DNA, the CDR3 is TGTGCCAGCACCCCTCGGCCAAGACTAGCGGGAGGGCAAGAGACCCAGTACTTC.